This T cell receptor (beta chain) was captured in a study of shared clonotypes between healthy human individuals. Some clones are missing from TCRdb's copy, which holds only in-frame ones; the method was immunoSEQ multiplex PCR. The data show roughly 480,000 clones, 70% to 80% seen once. Comments on this clone: With a far larger clone one base away, a read error is the likely cause.

Germline-derived CDR1 and CDR2 are SGHRS and YFSETQ. The CDR3 consists of 12 residues. Sequenced: PBMCs. The chain employs TRBV5-1 and TRBJ1-2; D not resolved. The source is a woman aged 40 to 49 in good health. Some clones in this sample may be carry-over from other donors' samples. The DNA of the CDR3 is TGCGCCAGCAGCTTGGCTAACTATAGCTACACCTTC. It codes for CASSLANYSYTF.